The clone carrying this TCR beta chain was seen a single time. Its antigen remains unknown. The source of the sample is a study of OX40 agonist ivuxolimab in advanced cancers. Across the study: Each patient was given ivuxolimab into a vein every 2 weeks, at 0.01 to 10 mg/kg. Study-wide results and caveats: Those patients achieving a partial response at 0.1-3.0 mg/kg showed among the lowest clonal expansion.

Excluded were patients having autoimmune disease history or systemic immunosuppression. Sampling times: baseline, cycle 4 day 1, cycle 7 day 1. This CDR3 is built from 14 residues. V shed 5 bases and J shed 0 bases, with 11 bases lying between them. Germline V lookup: CDR1 MDHEN, CDR2 SYDVKM. Sequenced by immunoSEQ multiplex PCR; TCRdb stores in-frame clones only, minus some. The table lists around 71,000 clones, 86% of them singletons, with about 1% in the top ten. Sequenced material: CD4+ or CD8+ T cells sorted from blood, taken in a trial of the OX40 agonist ivuxolimab. The clonotype comes from an adult with an advanced solid tumor such as melanoma, head and neck, liver or kidney cancer. The chain employs TRBV28 and TRBJ2-7, with unresolved D. CDR3 residues: CASSGHGHSYEQYF. The CDR3 nucleotides are TGTGCCAGCAGTGGGCACGGTCACTCCTACGAGCAGTACTTC.